This T cell receptor beta chain originates from a study of cytomegalovirus exposure and HLA in healthy donors listed by TCRdb under 2017. Notes on the research overall: An earlier analysis of some 500 of the donors reported approximately 270 Gb of sequence data and roughly 100 million unique TCR beta sequences from about 179 million T cells. The study was designed to test whether signatures of past pathogen exposure could be identified by cataloging public T cell receptors. Typing coverage differed by locus: A, B, C, DRB1 and DQB1 were typed in about 629-630 donors, DQA1 in approximately 520, DPA1 in some 600, and DPB1 in approximately 450. High-throughput TCR immunosequencing, statistical association of individual TCRs with disease status, and machine learning were combined to predict cytomegalovirus infection status. A later analysis re-analyzed previously published TCR beta repertoires from 650 to 800 donors and added high-resolution HLA genotyping to study TCR occurrence patterns. Among a few hundred genotyped donors of the cohort, an average of roughly 240,000 unique TCR beta nucleotide sequences were sequenced per donor, roughly 20% of them non-productive. Donor age, sex, ethnicity and CMV serostatus were collected together with the repertoire data. An early release covering 550 to 650 HLA-typed donors comprised around 300 gigabases of sequencing data and tens of millions of unique TCR sequences. To decide whether each TCR beta V gene segment behaved as functional or pseudogenic, an earlier analysis of approximately 620 of the donors relied on high-throughput TCR beta sequencing. Rather than drawing on any new phenotypic data, the later analysis identified candidate immune exposures from TCR beta sequences and the way those sequences occurred across donors. Using immunosequencing, the study profiled T cell repertoires from 500 to 800 subjects and related those repertoires to cytomegalovirus serostatus. Every discovery cohort repertoire had been produced on one sequencing platform. Besides the first cohort of 500 to 700 subjects, a separate validation cohort made up of 120 different subjects was used. Both class I and class II loci were covered by HLA typing, at four-digit resolution. In a later genetic analysis, genome-wide SNP genotypes for about 55% of the roughly 700 donors were used, and that subset was treated as a discovery cohort. The genetic ancestry cluster associated with self-reported Caucasian donors included 65% to 90% of the roughly 360 genotyped donors. Because of strong linkage in the cohort, 5 or 6 DR-DQ haplotypes were treated as single units for association and clustering. Overall results and qualifications from the work: In a later analysis, several top co-occurrence clusters were reported to appear linked to parvovirus B19, influenza, CMV and Epstein-Barr virus. Strong co-occurrence of HLA alleles, especially DR and DQ, made assigning TCR associations to individual alleles difficult. In vitro tests confirmed that a few of the cytomegalovirus-associated TCR beta chains recognize cytomegalovirus antigens. A further reported finding was that TCR beta sequences accurately predicted the HLA-A and HLA-B alleles for most subjects in the first cohort. A total of 150 to 200 TCR beta chains were listed by the study as associated with cytomegalovirus. The only immune exposure information available for the cohort was CMV serostatus. The cohort was sequenced for TCR beta chains only, and without alpha or paired-chain data the features that could be detected were limited. The authors suggested that the approach could potentially be extended to other disease states and immunological phenotypes. Compared with the roughly 700-donor mean, donors in an Asian-associated ancestry cluster had fewer N-insertions in productive TCRs, according to a later genetic analysis. Because counts were too low, seventeen rarely observed V segments, including chromosome 9 orphons, were excluded from the earlier analysis of about 500 of the donors. Correlated functional status among segregating V segments might be attributable to linkage disequilibrium, but an unknown experimental factor could not be ruled out. Roughly uniform sequencing depth across donors was assumed in presence/absence analyses, although this assumption may not hold. A cluster of highly shared sequence variants was judged likely to be a technical artifact of the sequencing pipeline. While some public TCRs were present in many individuals, most TCR sequences turned up only very rarely across donors. An earlier analysis of approximately 570 of the donors showed that most TCR beta V segments appeared in productive rearrangements either about 87% or about 30% of the time, which broadly matched IMGT annotations. In a later analysis, most CMV-associated TCR beta chains were found to appear HLA-restricted, with HLA associations seemingly driven largely by CMV exposure. A later analysis found that HLA-associated TCR beta chains were more clonally expanded and had lower generation probabilities than equally common non-associated chains. The classifier was reported to diagnose cytomegalovirus status with high specificity and sensitivity in both the original and validation cohorts. According to a later analysis, TCR association rates differed among HLA loci, with DRB1 alleles showing the most associated TCRs and HLA-C alleles showing the fewest. V-gene and J-gene trimming of TCR beta chains was associated with a missense DCLRE1C variant in a later genetic analysis, and the association was replicated in an independent cohort. A later analysis associated 16,951 TCR beta sequences with specific HLA alleles at a false discovery rate of 0.05. Because HLA typing was unavailable for some donors at each locus, only the typed subset was used in association tests.

The cohort comprised fewer than 750 healthy bone marrow donors. All cohort members were sampled while nominally healthy, although unrecorded immune exposures were likely present. The donor tested CMV seropositive and was one of the 289 seropositive cohort members. Every donor gave a peripheral blood sample, and the peripheral blood mononuclear cells from that sample were used for TCR beta sequencing. Genomic DNA was extracted from the blood cell samples with the Qiagen DNeasy Blood Extraction Kit. On this clone itself: Its antigen remains unidentified. Base qualities are not at hand, and no much larger clone is one base apart. The same CDR3 arises from other DNA sequences in this sample as well.

Library method: the immunoSEQ multiplex PCR assay. The multiplex PCR relied on a mix of 60 forward primers for TCR Vbeta segments and 13 reverse primers for TCR Jbeta segments. The CDR3 region of rearranged TCR beta genes was amplified from genomic DNA with a multiplex PCR assay. The Illumina HiSeq System was used to sequence the amplified TCR beta libraries as 87-base-pair reads. The paper's processing steps were these. A later analysis counted 65 million to 90 million unique TCR beta chains across the 670 or so repertoires, and roughly 9.9 million of these chains were shared by at least two donors. To remove PCR and sequencing errors, raw reads were error-corrected and collapsed into unique sequences using a nearest-neighbor algorithm that merged closely related sequences. CDR3 sequences were aligned to IMGT reference sequences to assign V, D and J gene segments. Each retained sequence needed at least a six-nucleotide match to both a V gene segment and a J gene segment. A rearrangement counted as productive if the CDR3 had no stop codons and remained in frame with V and J, and every other rearrangement counted as non-productive. Following IMGT convention, CDR3 was defined as the stretch from the second conserved V-encoded cysteine to the conserved J-encoded phenylalanine. The earlier analysis of 550 to 650 of the donors excluded any sequence lacking an unambiguous match to a single V gene segment. In an earlier analysis of approximately 550 of the donors, V segments were called functional above 56.7% productive rearrangements and were called segregating when the between-donor standard deviation exceeded 5%. A statistical classification framework was built for diagnosing cytomegalovirus status from the catalog of TCR beta chain sequences. A later analysis assigned V and J genes by comparing TCR nucleotide sequences with IMGT/GENE-DB human TR gene sequences. In a later analysis, CDR3 sequences and most-parsimonious VDJ recombination scenarios were assigned using the TCRdist pipeline. In a later analysis, every TCR beta chain was defined by the combination of its CDR3 amino acid sequence and its V-gene family, and reads without a unique V-gene family were dropped. A later analysis removed several hundred highly shared, low-generation-probability nucleotide sequences to deal with suspected cross-contamination and a sequencing artifact. In a later analysis, a clonal expansion index for each public chain was calculated from normalized within-repertoire ranks of inferred template counts. Generation probabilities in a later analysis came from a VDJ recombination model fitted to out-of-frame rearrangements, and those results were checked against IGoR. A later analysis scored TCR-TCR, TCR-HLA and TCR-CMV co-occurrence with hypergeometric tests, applying a repertoire-size bias correction to TCR pairs. False discovery rates were estimated in a later analysis by permuting HLA or CMV assignments 20 times. A later analysis grouped co-occurring TCRs with DBSCAN, adding TCRdist sequence similarity when clustering within HLA-allele-positive subsets. For co-occurrence clustering, repertoires with fewer than 30,000 or more than 120,000 public chains were excluded, along with four or five repertoires with anomalous nucleotide sharing. TCRdb carries this immuneACCESS record with in-frame sequences only. Its versions omit some clonotypes, under half of them owing to an unresolved V gene in the studies checked, with the rest unexplained. V, J and clone size derive from that table, while D and trimming were established from the DNA sequence. The sample table holds approximately 110,000 clones, of which around two thirds were seen once. The ten top clones hold more than 4.5% of the sample.

This sequence was found in a man aged 55 to 69 in good health and CMV-seropositive. Material for sequencing was PBMCs.

The nucleotide sequence reads TGCGCCAGCAGCATTAGCCAGGCGAGGGATGAAAAACTGTTTTTT. Its translation reads: CASSISQARDEKLFF. This receptor chain uses TRBV5-1 and TRBJ1-4, with no D gene named confidently. According to the germline V gene, CDR1 reads SGHRS and CDR2 reads YFSETQ. Its CDR3 holds 15 amino acids, cysteine through phenylalanine. The read is trimmed to its CDR3 DNA, 45 bases read in frame from base 1. Trimming removed 4 bases from V and 6 bases from J, leaving 16 bases between the germline ends. Here the CDR3 is joined to the reference TRBV5-1 and TRBJ1-4 genes, and the full variable domain is: KAGVTQTPRYLIKTRGQQVTLSCSPISGHRSVSWYQQTPGQGLQFLFEYFSETQRNKGNFPGRFSGRQFSNSRSEMNVSTLELGDSALYLCASSISQARDEKLFFGSGTQLSVL.